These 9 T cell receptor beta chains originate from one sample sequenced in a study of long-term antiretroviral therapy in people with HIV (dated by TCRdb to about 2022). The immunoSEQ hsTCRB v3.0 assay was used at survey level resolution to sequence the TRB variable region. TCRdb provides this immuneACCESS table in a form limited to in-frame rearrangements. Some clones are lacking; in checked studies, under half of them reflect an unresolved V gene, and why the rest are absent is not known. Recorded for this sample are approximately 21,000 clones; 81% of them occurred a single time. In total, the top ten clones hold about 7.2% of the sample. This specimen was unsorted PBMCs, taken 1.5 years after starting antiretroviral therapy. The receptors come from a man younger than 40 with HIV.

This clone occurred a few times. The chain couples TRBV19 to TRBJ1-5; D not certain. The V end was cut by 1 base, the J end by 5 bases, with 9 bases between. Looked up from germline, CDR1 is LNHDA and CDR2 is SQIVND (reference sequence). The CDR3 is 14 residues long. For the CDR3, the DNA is TGTGCCAGTAGTATAGGAGGGTGGGATCAGCCCCAGCATTTT. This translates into CASSIGGWDQPQHF.

The chain's CDR3 is CASSLPEVGRFESPLHF. The DNA for the CDR3 is TGCGCCAGCAGCCTTCCTGAGGTGGGTAGATTCGAATCACCCCTCCACTTT. This chain links TRBV4-1 with TRBJ1-6, with D unresolved. The CDR3 runs to 17 residues. The germline V gene has CDR1 MGHRA and CDR2 YSYEKL. With 4 bases removed from V and 10 bases from J, the gap between germline ends came to 23 bases.

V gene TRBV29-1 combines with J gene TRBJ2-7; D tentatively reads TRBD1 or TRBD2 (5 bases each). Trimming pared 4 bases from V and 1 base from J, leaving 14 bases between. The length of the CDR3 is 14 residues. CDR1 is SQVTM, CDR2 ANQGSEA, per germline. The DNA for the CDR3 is TGCAGCGTTGCTCCGGGACCGGAATCCTACGAGCAGTACTTC. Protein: CSVAPGPESYEQYF.

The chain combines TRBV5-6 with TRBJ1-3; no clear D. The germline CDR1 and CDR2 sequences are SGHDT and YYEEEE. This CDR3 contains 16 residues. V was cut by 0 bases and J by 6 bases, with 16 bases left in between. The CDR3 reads CASSLGRPTLENTIYF. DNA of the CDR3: TGTGCCAGCAGCTTGGGGCGGCCGACCCTTGAAAACACCATATATTTT.

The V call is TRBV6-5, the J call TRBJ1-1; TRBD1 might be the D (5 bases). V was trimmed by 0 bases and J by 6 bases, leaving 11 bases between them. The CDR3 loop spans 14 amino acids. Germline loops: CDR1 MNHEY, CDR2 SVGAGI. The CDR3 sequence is CASSYSTGRAEAFF. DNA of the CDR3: TGTGCCAGCAGTTACTCGACGGGCAGGGCTGAAGCTTTCTTT.

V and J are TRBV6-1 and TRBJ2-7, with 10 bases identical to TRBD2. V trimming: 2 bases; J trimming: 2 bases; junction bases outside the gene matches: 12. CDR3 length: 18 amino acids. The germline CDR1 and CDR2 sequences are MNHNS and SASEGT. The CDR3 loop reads CASSERKPGLAYTYEQYF. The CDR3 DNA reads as TGTGCCAGCAGTGAACGAAAGCCGGGACTAGCGTATACCTACGAGCAGTACTTC.

The DNA for the CDR3 is TGTGCCACCAGCAGAGAGGGGCGGCGGCAGGAAGTGGGGGGCTACACCTTC. Amino acid sequence: CATSREGRRQEVGGYTF. This chain uses TRBV15 with TRBJ1-2; D possibly corresponds to TRBD1 (5 bases). The ends were cut back, 0 bases at V and 8 bases at J, with 22 bases in the middle. The CDR3 length is 17 residues. Per germline, CDR1 LNHNV and CDR2 YYDKDF (reference sequence).

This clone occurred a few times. As DNA, the CDR3 is TGTGCCAGTAGTACCATCGACAGGGGAGTTAATCAGCCCCAGCATTTT. Protein sequence: CASSTIDRGVNQPQHF. V gene TRBV19 combines with J gene TRBJ1-5, with 8 nucleotides matching TRBD1. Per germline, CDR1 LNHDA and CDR2 SQIVND (reference sequence). CDR3 size: 16 residues. V lost 4 bases, J lost 4 bases, and 9 bases stayed unmatched.

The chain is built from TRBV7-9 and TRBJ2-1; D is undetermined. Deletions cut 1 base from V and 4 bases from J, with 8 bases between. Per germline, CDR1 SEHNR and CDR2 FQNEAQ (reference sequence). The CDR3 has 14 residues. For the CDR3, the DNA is TGTGCCAGCAGCTTAGACACAACTTACAATGAGCAGTTCTTC. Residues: CASSLDTTYNEQFF.